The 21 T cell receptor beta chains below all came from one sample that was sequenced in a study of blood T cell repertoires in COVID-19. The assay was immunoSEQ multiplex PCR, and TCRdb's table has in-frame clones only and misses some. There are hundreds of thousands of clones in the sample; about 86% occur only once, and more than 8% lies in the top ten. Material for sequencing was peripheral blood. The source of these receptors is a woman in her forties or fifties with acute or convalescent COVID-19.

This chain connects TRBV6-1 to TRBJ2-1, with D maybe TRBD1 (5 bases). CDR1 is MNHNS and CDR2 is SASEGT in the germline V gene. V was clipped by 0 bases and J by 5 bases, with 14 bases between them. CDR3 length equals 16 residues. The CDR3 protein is CASSEAVGVANNEQFF. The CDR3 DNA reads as TGTGCCAGCAGTGAAGCAGTAGGGGTTGCGAACAATGAGCAGTTCTTC.

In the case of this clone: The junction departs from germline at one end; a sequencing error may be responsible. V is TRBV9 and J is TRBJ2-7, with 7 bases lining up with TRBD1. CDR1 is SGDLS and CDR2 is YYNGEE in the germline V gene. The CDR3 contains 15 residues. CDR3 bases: TGTGCCAGCAGCGTAGATCCCTTTTCGACAGGGAAACTTACATTC. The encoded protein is CASSVDPFSTGKLTF.

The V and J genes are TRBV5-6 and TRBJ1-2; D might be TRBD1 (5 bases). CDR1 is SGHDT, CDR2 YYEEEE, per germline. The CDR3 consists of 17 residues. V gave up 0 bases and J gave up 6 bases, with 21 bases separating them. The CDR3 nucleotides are TGTGCCAGCAGCTTGGTCCCGGGGCCCCCGGGGGGGGATGGCTACACCTTC. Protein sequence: CASSLVPGPPGGDGYTF.

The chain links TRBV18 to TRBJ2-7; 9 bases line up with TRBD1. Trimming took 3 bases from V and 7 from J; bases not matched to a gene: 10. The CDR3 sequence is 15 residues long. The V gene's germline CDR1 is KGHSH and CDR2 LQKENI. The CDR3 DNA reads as TGTGCCAGCTCACCCCGGGACAGGGAAGGGGGAGAGCAGTACTTC. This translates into CASSPRDREGGEQYF.

The CDR3 DNA follows: TGTGCCAGCAGCCAAGATCGCGGGGCCTGGGACTCCTATAATTCACCCCTCCACTTT. Translating it yields CASSQDRGAWDSYNSPLHF. V usage is TRBV3-1 (or the pseudogene TRBV3-2) and J usage is TRBJ1-6, with D maybe TRBD1 (5 bases). Trimming left V 0 bases short and J 0 bases short, with 15 bases between. The CDR3 covers 19 residues. The germline V gene has CDR1 LGHDT and CDR2 YNNKEL (reference sequence).

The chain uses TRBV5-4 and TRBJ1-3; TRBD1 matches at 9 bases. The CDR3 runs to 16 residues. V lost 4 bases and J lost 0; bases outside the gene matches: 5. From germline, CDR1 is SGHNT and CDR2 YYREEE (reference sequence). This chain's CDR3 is CASSRTGDVSGNTIYF. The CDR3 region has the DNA TGTGCCAGCAGCCGGACAGGGGACGTCTCTGGAAACACCATATATTTT.

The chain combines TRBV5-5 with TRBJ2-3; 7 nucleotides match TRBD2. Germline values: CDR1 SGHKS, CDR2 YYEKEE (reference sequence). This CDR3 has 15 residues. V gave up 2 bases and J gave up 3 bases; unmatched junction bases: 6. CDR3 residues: CASSFRREGTDTQYF. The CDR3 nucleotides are TGTGCCAGCAGCTTTCGAAGGGAGGGGACAGATACGCAGTATTTT.

The CDR3 region has the DNA TGTGCCAGCAGCCAAGAACCGCCTAGCGAGTTGAACACCGGGGAGCTGTTTTTT. Residues: CASSQEPPSELNTGELFF. This sequence joins TRBV3-1 (or the pseudogene TRBV3-2) and TRBJ2-2, with D tentatively TRBD2 (6 bases). Trimming took off 0 bases at V and 1 base at J, with 15 bases between the two ends. CDR1 is LGHDT and CDR2 is YNNKEL in the germline V gene (reference sequence). This CDR3 region has 18 residues.

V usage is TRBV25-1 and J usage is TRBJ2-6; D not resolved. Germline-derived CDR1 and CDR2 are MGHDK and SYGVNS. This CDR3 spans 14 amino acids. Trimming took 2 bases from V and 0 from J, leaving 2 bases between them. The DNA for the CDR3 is TGTGCCAGCAGTGAACACTCTGGGGCCAACGTCCTGACTTTC. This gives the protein CASSEHSGANVLTF.

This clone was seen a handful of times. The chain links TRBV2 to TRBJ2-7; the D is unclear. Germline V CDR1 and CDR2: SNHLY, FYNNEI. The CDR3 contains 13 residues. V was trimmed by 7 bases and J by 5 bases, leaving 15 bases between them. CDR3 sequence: CASKADQQNEQYF. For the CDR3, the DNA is TGTGCCAGCAAAGCCGACCAACAGAACGAGCAGTACTTC. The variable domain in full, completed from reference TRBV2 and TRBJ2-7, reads EPEVTQTPSHQVTQMGQEVILRCVPISNHLYFYWYRQILGQKVEFLVSFYNNEISEKSEIFDDQFSVERPDGSNFTLKIRSTKLEDSAMYFCASKADQQNEQYFGPGTRLTVT.

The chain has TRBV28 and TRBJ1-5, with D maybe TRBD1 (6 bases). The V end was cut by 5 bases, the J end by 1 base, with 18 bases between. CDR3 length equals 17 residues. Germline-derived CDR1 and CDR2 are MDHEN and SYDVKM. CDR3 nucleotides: TGTGCCAGCAGTAATGACCGGGACAAGGTGAGCAATCAGCCCCAGCATTTT. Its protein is CASSNDRDKVSNQPQHF.

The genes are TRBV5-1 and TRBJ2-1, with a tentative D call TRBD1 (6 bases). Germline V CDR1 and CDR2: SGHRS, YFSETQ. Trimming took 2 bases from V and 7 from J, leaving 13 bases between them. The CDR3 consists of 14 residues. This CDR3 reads CASSFDRSQNEQFF. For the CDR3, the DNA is TGCGCCAGCAGCTTCGACAGGTCGCAGAATGAGCAGTTCTTC.

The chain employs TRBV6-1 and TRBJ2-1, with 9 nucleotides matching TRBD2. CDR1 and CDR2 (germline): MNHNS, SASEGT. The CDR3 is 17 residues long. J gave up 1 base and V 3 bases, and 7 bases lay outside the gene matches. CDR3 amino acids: CASSDPGLALSYNEQFF. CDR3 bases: TGTGCCAGCAGTGACCCCGGACTAGCGCTGTCCTACAATGAGCAGTTCTTC.

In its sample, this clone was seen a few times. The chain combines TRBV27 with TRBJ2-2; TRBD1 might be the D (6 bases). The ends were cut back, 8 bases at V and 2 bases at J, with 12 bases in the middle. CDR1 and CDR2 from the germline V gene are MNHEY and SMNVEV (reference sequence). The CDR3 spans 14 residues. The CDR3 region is CASGTSGNTGELFF. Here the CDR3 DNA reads TGTGCCAGCGGGACAAGCGGAAACACCGGGGAGCTGTTTTTT.

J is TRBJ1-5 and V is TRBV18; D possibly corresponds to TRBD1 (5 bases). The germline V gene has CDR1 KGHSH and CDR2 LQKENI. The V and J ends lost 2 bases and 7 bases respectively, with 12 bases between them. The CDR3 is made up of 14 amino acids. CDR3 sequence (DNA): TGTGCCAGCTCACCATCAGAACAGGCCCAGCCCCAGCATTTT. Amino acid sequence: CASSPSEQAQPQHF.

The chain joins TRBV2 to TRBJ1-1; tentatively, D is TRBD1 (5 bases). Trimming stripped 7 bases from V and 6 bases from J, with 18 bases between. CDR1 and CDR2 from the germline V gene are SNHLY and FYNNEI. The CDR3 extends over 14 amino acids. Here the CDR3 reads CASMRGGGTPEAFF. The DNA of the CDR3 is TGTGCCAGCATGAGGGGCGGGGGAACACCTGAAGCTTTCTTT.

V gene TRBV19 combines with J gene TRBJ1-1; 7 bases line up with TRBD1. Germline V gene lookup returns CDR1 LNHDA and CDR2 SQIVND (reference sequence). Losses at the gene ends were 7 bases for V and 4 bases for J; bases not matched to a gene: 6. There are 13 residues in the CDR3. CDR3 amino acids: CASTTSGGTEAFF. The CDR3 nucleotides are TGTGCCAGTACCACATCAGGGGGCACTGAAGCTTTCTTT. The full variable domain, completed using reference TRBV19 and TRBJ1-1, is DGGITQSPKYLFRKEGQNVTLSCEQNLNHDAMYWYRQDPGQGLRLIYYSQIVNDFQKGDIAEGYSVSREKKESFPLTVTSAQKNPTAFYLCASTTSGGTEAFFGQGTRLTVV.

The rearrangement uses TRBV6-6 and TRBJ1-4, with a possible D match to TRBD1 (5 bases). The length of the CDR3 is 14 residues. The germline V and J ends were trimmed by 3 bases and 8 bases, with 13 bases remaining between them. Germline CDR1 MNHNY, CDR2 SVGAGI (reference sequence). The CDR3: CASSYHPQGEKLFF. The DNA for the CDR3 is TGTGCCAGCAGTTATCATCCCCAGGGCGAAAAACTGTTTTTT.

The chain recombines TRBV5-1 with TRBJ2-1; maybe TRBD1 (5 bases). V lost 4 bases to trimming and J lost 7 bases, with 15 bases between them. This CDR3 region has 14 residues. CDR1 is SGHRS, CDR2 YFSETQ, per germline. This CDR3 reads CASSTTRVTNEQFF. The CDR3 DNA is TGCGCCAGCAGCACGACCAGGGTAACGAATGAGCAGTTCTTC.

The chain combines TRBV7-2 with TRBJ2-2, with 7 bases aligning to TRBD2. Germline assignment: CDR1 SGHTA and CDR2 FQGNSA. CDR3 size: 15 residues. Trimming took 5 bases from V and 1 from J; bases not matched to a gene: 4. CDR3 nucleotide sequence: TGTGCCAGCAGCAAGACTAGCTTGAACACCGGGGAGCTGTTTTTT. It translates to CASSKTSLNTGELFF.

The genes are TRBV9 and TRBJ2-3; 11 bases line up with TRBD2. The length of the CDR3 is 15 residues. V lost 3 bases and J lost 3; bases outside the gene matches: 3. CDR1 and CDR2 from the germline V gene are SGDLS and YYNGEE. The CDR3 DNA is TGTGCCAGCAGCGGTAGCGGGAGGGAAACAGATACGCAGTATTTT. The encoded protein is CASSGSGRETDTQYF.